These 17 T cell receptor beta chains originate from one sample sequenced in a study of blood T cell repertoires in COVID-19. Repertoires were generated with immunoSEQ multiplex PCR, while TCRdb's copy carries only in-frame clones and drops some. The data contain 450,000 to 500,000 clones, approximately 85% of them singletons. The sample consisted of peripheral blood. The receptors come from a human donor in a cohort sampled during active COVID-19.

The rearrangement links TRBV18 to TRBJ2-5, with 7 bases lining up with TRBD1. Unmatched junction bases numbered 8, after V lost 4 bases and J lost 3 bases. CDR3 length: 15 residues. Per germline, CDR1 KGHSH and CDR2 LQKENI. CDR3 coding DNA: TGTGCCAGCTCACTACACAGGGGTGGCGAAGAGACCCAGTACTTC. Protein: CASSLHRGGEETQYF. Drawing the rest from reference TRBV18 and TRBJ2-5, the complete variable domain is NAGVMQNPRHLVRRRGQEARLRCSPMKGHSHVYWYRQLPEEGLKFMVYLQKENIIDESGMPKERFSAEFPKEGPSILRIQQVVRGDSAAYFCASSLHRGGEETQYFGPGTRLLVL.

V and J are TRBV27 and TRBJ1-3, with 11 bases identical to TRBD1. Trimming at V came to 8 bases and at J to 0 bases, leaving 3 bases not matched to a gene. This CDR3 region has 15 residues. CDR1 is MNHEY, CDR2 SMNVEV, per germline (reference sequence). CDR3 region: CASGTGGVSGNTIYF. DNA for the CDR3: TGTGCCAGCGGGACAGGGGGTGTCTCTGGAAACACCATATATTTT.

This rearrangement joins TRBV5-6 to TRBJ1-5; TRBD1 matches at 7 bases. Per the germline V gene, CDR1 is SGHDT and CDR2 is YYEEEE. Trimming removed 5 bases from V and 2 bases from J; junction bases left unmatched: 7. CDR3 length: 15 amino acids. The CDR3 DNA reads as TGTGCCAGCAGTTTAGGACAGGCCGGCAATCAGCCCCAGCATTTT. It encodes CASSLGQAGNQPQHF.

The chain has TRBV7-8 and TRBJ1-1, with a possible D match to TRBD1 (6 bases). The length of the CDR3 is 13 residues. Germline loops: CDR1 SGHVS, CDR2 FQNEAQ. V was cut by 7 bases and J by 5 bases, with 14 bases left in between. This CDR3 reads CASTLGAATEAFF. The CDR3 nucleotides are TGTGCCAGCACGCTGGGGGCAGCAACTGAAGCTTTCTTT.

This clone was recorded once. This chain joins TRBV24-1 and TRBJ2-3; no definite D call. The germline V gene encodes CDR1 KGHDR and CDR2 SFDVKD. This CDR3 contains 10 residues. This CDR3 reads CVGSTDTQYF. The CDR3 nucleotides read TGTGTCGGGAGCACAGATACGCAGTATTTT.

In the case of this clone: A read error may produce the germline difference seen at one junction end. The CDR3, as DNA: TGTGCCAGCTCCCCACGAACAGCGGGTTCAGGGACAGATACGCAGTATTTT. Encoded protein: CASSPRTAGSGTDTQYF. The rearrangement links TRBV18 to TRBJ2-3, with D possibly matching TRBD2 (6 bases). Looked up from germline, CDR1 is KGHSH and CDR2 is LQKENI. CDR3 length: 17 amino acids.

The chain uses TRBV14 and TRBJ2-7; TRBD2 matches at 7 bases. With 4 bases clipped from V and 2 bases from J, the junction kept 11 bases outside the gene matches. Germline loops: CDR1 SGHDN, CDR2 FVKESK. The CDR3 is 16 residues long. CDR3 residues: CASSPSAGVLPYEQYF. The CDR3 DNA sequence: TGTGCCAGCAGCCCAAGTGCGGGAGTCCTTCCCTACGAGCAGTACTTC. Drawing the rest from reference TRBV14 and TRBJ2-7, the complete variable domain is EAGVTQFPSHSVIEKGQTVTLRCDPISGHDNLYWYRRVMGKEIKFLLHFVKESKQDESGMPNNRFLAERTGGTYSTLKVQPAELEDSGVYFCASSPSAGVLPYEQYFGPGTRLTVT.

CDR3 nucleotide sequence: TGTGCCAGCAGTTACTCGGGGCGATCTAATGAAAAACTGTTTTTT. Protein product: CASSYSGRSNEKLFF. The chain combines TRBV6-5 with TRBJ1-4; D is possibly TRBD1 (5 bases). Looked up from germline, CDR1 is MNHEY and CDR2 is SVGAGI. V lost 0 bases to trimming and J lost 3 bases, with 8 bases between them. CDR3 size: 15 residues.

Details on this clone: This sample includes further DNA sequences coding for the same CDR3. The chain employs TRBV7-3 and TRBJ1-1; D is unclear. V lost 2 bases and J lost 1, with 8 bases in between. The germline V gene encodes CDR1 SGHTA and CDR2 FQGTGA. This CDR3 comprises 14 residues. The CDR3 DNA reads TGTGCCAGCAGCTTAGGAGGAGGGAACACTGAAGCTTTCTTT. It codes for CASSLGGGNTEAFF.

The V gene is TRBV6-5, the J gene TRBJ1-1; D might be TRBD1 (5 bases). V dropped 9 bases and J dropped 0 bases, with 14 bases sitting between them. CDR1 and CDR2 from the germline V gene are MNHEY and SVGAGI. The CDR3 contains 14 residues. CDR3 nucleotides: TGTGCCAGTAGGGCCTCGGGGGTGAACACTGAAGCTTTCTTT. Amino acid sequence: CASRASGVNTEAFF.

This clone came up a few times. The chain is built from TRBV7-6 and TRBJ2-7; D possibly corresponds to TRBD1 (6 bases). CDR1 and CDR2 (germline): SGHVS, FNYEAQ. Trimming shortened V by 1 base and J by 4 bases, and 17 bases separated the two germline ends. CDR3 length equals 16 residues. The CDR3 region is CASSLVFQGSQYEQYF. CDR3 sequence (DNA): TGTGCCAGCAGCTTAGTATTTCAGGGGTCCCAATACGAGCAGTACTTC.

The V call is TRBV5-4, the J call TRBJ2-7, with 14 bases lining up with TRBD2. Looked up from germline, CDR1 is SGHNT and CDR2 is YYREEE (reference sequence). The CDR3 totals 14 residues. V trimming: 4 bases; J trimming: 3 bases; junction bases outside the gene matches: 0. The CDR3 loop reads CASSGLAGGYEQYF. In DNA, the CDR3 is TGTGCCAGCAGCGGACTAGCGGGAGGCTACGAGCAGTACTTC.

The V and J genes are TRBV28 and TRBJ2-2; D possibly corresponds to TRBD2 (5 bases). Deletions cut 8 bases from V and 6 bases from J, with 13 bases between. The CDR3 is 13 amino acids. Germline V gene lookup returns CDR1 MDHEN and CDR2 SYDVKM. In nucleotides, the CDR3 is TGTGCCAGCCGAGCCGGGAAGCCCGGGGAGCTGTTTTTT. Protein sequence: CASRAGKPGELFF.

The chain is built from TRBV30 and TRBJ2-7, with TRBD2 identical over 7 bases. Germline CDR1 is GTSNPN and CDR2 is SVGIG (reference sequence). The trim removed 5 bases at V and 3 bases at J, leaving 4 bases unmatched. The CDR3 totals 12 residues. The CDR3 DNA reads TGTGCCTGGGGGAGGGTATTCTACGAGCAGTACTTC. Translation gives CAWGRVFYEQYF.

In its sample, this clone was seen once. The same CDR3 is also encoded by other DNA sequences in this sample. CDR3 region: CASSQGLAGGAYEQYF. The DNA of the CDR3 is TGTGCCAGCAGCCAAGGGCTAGCGGGAGGTGCCTACGAGCAGTACTTC. The rearrangement joins TRBV3-1 (or the pseudogene TRBV3-2) to TRBJ2-7, with 11 nucleotides matching TRBD2. This CDR3 spans 16 amino acids. CDR1 and CDR2 from the germline V gene are LGHDT and YNNKEL (reference sequence). After removal of 1 base from V and 2 bases from J, the junction contained 4 bases not matched to a gene.

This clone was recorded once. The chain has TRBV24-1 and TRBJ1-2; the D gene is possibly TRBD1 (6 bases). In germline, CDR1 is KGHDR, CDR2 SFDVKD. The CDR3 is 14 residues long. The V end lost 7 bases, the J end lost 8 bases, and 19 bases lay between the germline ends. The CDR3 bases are TGTGCCACCAGCGACGTGGACGGGACAAGGGGCTACACCTTC. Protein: CATSDVDGTRGYTF.

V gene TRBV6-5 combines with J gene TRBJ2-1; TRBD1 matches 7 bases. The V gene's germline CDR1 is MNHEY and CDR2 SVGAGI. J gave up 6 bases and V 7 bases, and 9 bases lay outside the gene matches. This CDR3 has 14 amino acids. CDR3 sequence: CASNLQGLINEQFF. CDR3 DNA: TGTGCCAGCAACCTACAGGGGTTGATCAATGAGCAGTTCTTC.